This TCR beta chain was sequenced in a study of shared clonotypes between healthy human individuals. Negatively enriched CD4+ T cells were divided by CD45RA into naive and memory. In the original processing: Filtering differed, since immunoSEQ gave only junction sequences and no quality scores. Sequenced by immunoSEQ multiplex PCR; TCRdb stores in-frame clones only, minus some. From that table come the V and J calls and clone size; the DNA was used to work out D and trimming. The sample records some 500,000 clones, around 96% being singletons. With regard to this clone: Its antigen is not known.

Study-wide points: A few donors had around 5.2% of their naive CD4 clonotypes in common.

V shed 8 bases and J shed 4 bases, with 9 bases lying between them. Germline-derived CDR1 and CDR2 are SNHLY and FYNNEI. The CDR3 runs 11 residues. Sequenced input: naive CD4+ T cells sorted from blood. Specified subset: CD45RA+ positively selected. This receptor was taken from a woman aged 25 to 39 in good health. The V call is TRBV2, the J call TRBJ2-7; D is undetermined. DNA for the CDR3: TGTGCCAGCTCGGTTTTTTACGAGCAGTACTTC. Translating it yields CASSVFYEQYF.